These 28 T cell receptor beta chains were all obtained from the same sample, sequenced in a study of T cell responses to AZD1222 COVID-19 vaccine. TCRdb's table, derived via immunoSEQ multiplex PCR, lists solely in-frame clones and lacks some. The sample consists of fewer than 100,000 clones, roughly 90% of them appearing once. The sample in question was peripheral blood, obtained on day 0 of AZD1222 vaccination. These receptors were taken from an adult in good health.

The genes are TRBV15 and TRBJ2-3; TRBD1 might be the D (5 bases). Germline loops: CDR1 LNHNV, CDR2 YYDKDF (reference sequence). The CDR3 sequence is 15 residues long. V was trimmed by 5 bases and J by 6 bases, leaving 18 bases between them. The CDR3 coding sequence is TGTGCCACCAGCTTACAGCAGCAGGGCGCCGATACGCAGTATTTT. Protein: CATSLQQQGADTQYF.

The chain employs TRBV28 and TRBJ2-7; the D call may be TRBD1 or TRBD2 (6 bases each). Looked up from germline, CDR1 is MDHEN and CDR2 is SYDVKM. The V and J ends lost 8 bases and 0 bases respectively, with 14 bases between them. The CDR3 is 14 residues long. The CDR3 bases are TGTGCCAGCCCGGGACCGGGGGCCTCCTACGAGCAGTACTTC. Its translation is CASPGPGASYEQYF.

The chain uses TRBV28 and TRBJ2-7; 14 nucleotides agree with TRBD2. Per the germline V gene, CDR1 is MDHEN and CDR2 is SYDVKM. The CDR3 extends over 16 amino acids. J lost 4 bases, V lost 7 bases, and 9 bases had no gene match. CDR3 nucleotide sequence: TGTGCCAGCACCATCGGGGGGACTAGCGGGAGATACGAGCAGTACTTC. Its translation is CASTIGGTSGRYEQYF.

This sequence joins TRBV20-1 and TRBJ1-5, with a possible D match to TRBD1 (5 bases). The CDR3 has 11 residues. The germline V gene encodes CDR1 DFQATT and CDR2 SNEGSKA (reference sequence). The V and J ends lost 6 bases and 7 bases respectively, with 10 bases between them. DNA of the CDR3: TGCAGTGCGGCAGGGAACCAGCCCCAGCATTTT. It is translated as CSAAGNQPQHF.

The V and J genes are TRBV28 and TRBJ1-4; perhaps TRBD1 as D (5 bases). CDR1 and CDR2 (germline): MDHEN, SYDVKM. The CDR3 totals 11 residues. V dropped 5 bases and J dropped 15 bases, with 13 bases sitting between them. The DNA of the CDR3 is TGTGCCAGCAGTCCAGGGTTAACGGTGTTTTTT. It is translated as CASSPGLTVFF.

The chain links TRBV4-2 to TRBJ1-3; 7 bases align to TRBD1. The CDR3 is 17 residues long. Germline CDR1 reads LGHNA; CDR2 reads YNFKEQ. The ends lost 4 bases at V and 0 bases at J; junction bases unmatched: 9. CDR3 in DNA: TGTGCCAGCAGCCTTCACCGGGACAGCTTCTCTGGAAACACCATATATTTT. This codes for CASSLHRDSFSGNTIYF.

The chain joins TRBV27 to TRBJ1-5; perhaps TRBD1 as D (6 bases). V lost 2 bases and J 2 bases, leaving 10 bases between the germline ends. Germline V gene lookup returns CDR1 MNHEY and CDR2 SMNVEV (reference sequence). CDR3 length equals 15 residues. The CDR3 sequence: CASSLKRGGNQPQHF. For the CDR3, the DNA is TGTGCCAGCAGTTTAAAGAGGGGGGGCAATCAGCCCCAGCATTTT.

The V gene is TRBV5-4, the J gene TRBJ2-2; 7 nucleotides line up with TRBD2. Looked up from germline, CDR1 is SGHNT and CDR2 is YYREEE (reference sequence). The CDR3 spans 16 residues. V lost 4 bases and J lost 7; bases outside the gene matches: 13. This CDR3 is CASSPRPAGIDGELFF. The CDR3 coding sequence is TGTGCCAGCAGCCCCCGGCCAGCGGGAATTGACGGGGAGCTGTTTTTT.

This sequence joins TRBV20-1 and TRBJ2-2, with 7 bases that match TRBD2. The CDR3 totals 18 residues. The germline CDR1 and CDR2 sequences are DFQATT and SNEGSKA (reference sequence). V was pared by 3 bases and J by 0 bases, with 13 bases of the junction left unmatched. CDR3 sequence reads: CSASTDLLAGANTGELFF. The CDR3 DNA reads as TGCAGTGCTAGTACCGACCTCTTAGCGGGCGCGAACACCGGGGAGCTGTTTTTT.

The chain links TRBV28 to TRBJ2-7; 7 bases map to TRBD2. CDR1 MDHEN and CDR2 SYDVKM come from the germline V gene. The CDR3 has 12 amino acids. The junction had 6 bases not matched to a gene; V was cut back by 11 bases and J by 2 bases. CDR3 coding DNA: TGTGCCTCGGGGGGTACTACCTACGAGCAGTACTTC. Its translation is CASGGTTYEQYF.

This chain joins TRBV6-4 and TRBJ1-4; the D gene is possibly TRBD1 (6 bases). Germline-derived CDR1 and CDR2 are MRHNA and SNTAGT. Trimming stripped 2 bases from V and 7 bases from J, with 17 bases between. The CDR3 has 16 amino acids. The chain's CDR3 is CASSDVGGPEGEKLFF. The CDR3 DNA follows: TGTGCCAGCAGTGACGTAGGGGGGCCCGAAGGTGAAAAACTGTTTTTT.

The J gene is TRBJ2-7, the V gene TRBV9, with D perhaps assigned TRBD1 or TRBD2 (6 bases each). V lost 3 bases to trimming and J lost 5 bases, with 12 bases between them. The CDR3 spans 13 residues. CDR1 is SGDLS and CDR2 is YYNGEE in the germline V gene. The CDR3 reads CASSEGGKNEQYF. Here the CDR3 DNA reads TGTGCCAGCAGCGAGGGGGGCAAGAACGAGCAGTACTTC. Combining the CDR3 with reference TRBV9 and TRBJ2-7 gives the whole variable domain DSGVTQTPKHLITATGQRVTLRCSPRSGDLSVYWYQQSLDQGLQFLIQYYNGEERAKGNILERFSAQQFPDLHSELNLSSLELGDSALYFCASSEGGKNEQYFGPGTRLTVT.

The chain joins TRBV6-5 to TRBJ2-7, with no clear D. The CDR3 runs 14 residues. Trimming removed 0 bases from V and 5 bases from J, with 11 bases in between. CDR1 and CDR2 (germline): MNHEY, SVGAGI. This chain's CDR3 is CASSYSAERHEQYF. DNA for the CDR3: TGTGCCAGCAGTTACTCGGCCGAGCGCCACGAGCAGTACTTC.

The chain joins TRBV4-2 to TRBJ2-7; possible D gene TRBD1, 6 bases. The CDR3 is made up of 17 amino acids. Germline assignment: CDR1 LGHNA and CDR2 YNFKEQ. The ends were cut back, 0 bases at V and 5 bases at J, with 20 bases in the middle. The CDR3 DNA follows: TGTGCCAGCAGCCAAGATCTGACAGGCGGTTCGTTGGACGAGCAGTACTTC. Translating it yields CASSQDLTGGSLDEQYF.

The chain links TRBV6-5 to TRBJ2-2; D is ambiguous. Germline V lookup: CDR1 MNHEY, CDR2 SVGAGI. This CDR3 contains 12 residues. V lost 10 bases, J lost 7 bases, and 13 bases lay in between. This chain's CDR3 is CATTTQRGELFF. Here the CDR3 DNA reads TGTGCCACCACCACCCAGCGCGGGGAGCTGTTTTTT.

The chain joins TRBV2 to TRBJ2-7; D is perhaps TRBD2 (6 bases). There are 14 residues in the CDR3. Looked up from germline, CDR1 is SNHLY and CDR2 is FYNNEI. The ends were cut back, 6 bases at V and 2 bases at J, with 14 bases in the middle. The CDR3 DNA sequence: TGTGCCAGCAGCTGGCTCCGCGGGACCTACGAGCAGTACTTC. It encodes CASSWLRGTYEQYF.

This rearrangement joins TRBV7-7 to TRBJ2-5; D is perhaps TRBD2 (6 bases). Germline assignment: CDR1 SSHAT and CDR2 FNYEAQ (reference sequence). Trimming removed 1 base at V and 5 bases at J, with 14 bases between. The length of the CDR3 is 15 residues. The CDR3 DNA reads as TGTGCCAGCAGCTTAGTCGGGGGAACCGGGGAGACCCAGTACTTC. Protein: CASSLVGGTGETQYF.

The chain couples TRBV7-2 to TRBJ2-2, with TRBD2 matching 13 bases. CDR1 is SGHTA and CDR2 is FQGNSA in the germline V gene. The V segment lost 5 bases and the J segment 6 bases; nucleotides outside the gene matches: 3. The CDR3 runs 15 residues. The CDR3 DNA reads as TGTGCCAGCAGCGCCACTAGCGGGGGGGCCGGGGAGCTGTTTTTT. It specifies CASSATSGGAGELFF.

J is TRBJ2-3 and V is TRBV24-1; no clear D gene. The CDR3 extends over 16 amino acids. Germline V gene lookup returns CDR1 KGHDR and CDR2 SFDVKD. Between the trimmed V and J ends, which lost 4 bases and 4 bases, there was a span of 17 bases. The CDR3 sequence is CATSDPGPVDSDTQYF. The DNA for the CDR3 is TGTGCCACCAGTGACCCTGGCCCAGTAGATTCAGATACGCAGTATTTT.

This chain joins TRBV6-5 and TRBJ1-1, with 8 nucleotides matching TRBD1. Germline-derived CDR1 and CDR2 are MNHEY and SVGAGI. After removal of 0 bases from V and 5 bases from J, the junction contained 5 bases not matched to a gene. The CDR3 is 15 residues long. The CDR3 sequence: CASSYSNRGRTEAFF. CDR3 nucleotide sequence: TGTGCCAGCAGTTACTCGAACAGGGGGAGAACTGAAGCTTTCTTT.

The V and J genes are TRBV14 and TRBJ1-4, with TRBD1 matching 7 bases. The ends lost 3 bases at V and 3 bases at J; junction bases unmatched: 4. From germline, CDR1 is SGHDN and CDR2 FVKESK. This CDR3 contains 15 residues. CDR3 nucleotide sequence: TGTGCCAGCAGCCAGTCCGGGACAGCTAATGAAAAACTGTTTTTT. Amino acids: CASSQSGTANEKLFF.

The chain carries TRBV9 and TRBJ1-1; D is ambiguous. V dropped 7 bases and J dropped 1 base, with 5 bases sitting between them. The germline V gene has CDR1 SGDLS and CDR2 YYNGEE. The CDR3 has 11 amino acids. The CDR3 nucleotides are TGTGCCAGCGGAAAGAACACTGAAGCTTTCTTT. As protein: CASGKNTEAFF.

On this clone itself: The identical CDR3 is also encoded by other nucleotide sequences in the sample. V gene TRBV5-1 combines with J gene TRBJ1-1, with 7 positions matching TRBD1. The J segment lost 2 bases and the V segment lost 1 base, leaving 2 bases of the junction unmatched. This CDR3 comprises 14 residues. CDR1 is SGHRS, CDR2 YFSETQ, per germline. Here the CDR3 DNA reads TGCGCCAGCAGCTTGACAGGGGTTAACACTGAAGCTTTCTTT. Translating it yields CASSLTGVNTEAFF.

In this sample, this clone turned up a few times. The V call is TRBV19, the J call TRBJ2-2; D unclear. V dropped 5 bases and J dropped 6 bases, with 10 bases sitting between them. CDR3 length: 13 amino acids. Germline V gene data show CDR1 as LNHDA and CDR2 as SQIVND (reference sequence). DNA for the CDR3: TGTGCCAGTAGTCTTCCGACCTCCGGGGAGCTGTTTTTT. It encodes CASSLPTSGELFF. Looking up the rest from reference TRBV19 and TRBJ2-2 gives the full variable domain: DGGITQSPKYLFRKEGQNVTLSCEQNLNHDAMYWYRQDPGQGLRLIYYSQIVNDFQKGDIAEGYSVSREKKESFPLTVTSAQKNPTAFYLCASSLPTSGELFFGEGSRLTVL.

The rearrangement uses TRBV6-1 and TRBJ1-2; D is ambiguous. Germline assignment: CDR1 MNHNS and CDR2 SASEGT. V was shortened by 3 bases and J by 2 bases, with 10 bases between the two germline ends. This CDR3 has 14 amino acids. The CDR3 nucleotides are TGTGCCAGCAGTGAGTCGGGAGCAAACTATGGCTACACCTTC. Protein product: CASSESGANYGYTF.

The chain has TRBV18 and TRBJ1-1; D uncertain. Germline CDR1 and CDR2: KGHSH and LQKENI. The length of the CDR3 is 13 residues. The V gene lost 7 bases and the J gene lost 6 bases, with 15 bases spanning the gap. The DNA for the CDR3 is TGTGCCAGCTTTGGTAGTCTCGGGTCTGAAGCTTTCTTT. This sequence encodes CASFGSLGSEAFF.

The CDR3 loop is CASSSQETGGRGYTF. In DNA, the CDR3 is TGTGCCAGCAGTTCCCAAGAGACAGGGGGCCGAGGCTACACCTTC. This sequence joins TRBV7-6 and TRBJ1-2; TRBD1 matches at 10 bases. Germline values: CDR1 SGHVS, CDR2 FNYEAQ. With 6 bases clipped from V and 8 bases from J, the junction kept 12 bases outside the gene matches. CDR3 size: 15 residues.

The rearrangement uses TRBV4-1 and TRBJ2-7; 14 nucleotides agree with TRBD2. This CDR3 contains 19 residues. The germline gives CDR1 MGHRA, CDR2 YSYEKL. V dropped 1 base and J dropped 2; count of bases not matched to a gene: 10. CDR3 sequence: CASSQGDGLAGGNTYEQYF. The DNA for the CDR3 is TGCGCCAGCAGCCAAGGCGACGGACTAGCGGGAGGAAATACCTACGAGCAGTACTTC.